One sample yielded the 13 T cell receptor beta chains listed below, sequenced in a study of T-cell memory formation after mild COVID-19. TCRdb independently ran MiXCR on the 5' RACE reads; one entry per CDR3 protein. The repertoire holds about 390,000 distinct CDR3 sequences, with approximately 15% as singletons. The specimen sequenced was PBMCs or a T cell subset sorted from them (not recorded which). The receptors here all came from a man between 18 and 29 years old who had mild COVID-19 (a few samples of this study predate the infection). Cell type and time point are not known.

The chain couples TRBV7-3 to TRBJ2-1; 8 bases map to TRBD2. Germline trimming cut 6 bases from V and 8 bases from J; bases unmatched to any gene: 15. Germline CDR1 reads SGHTA; CDR2 reads FQGTGA. The CDR3 sequence is 16 residues long. The CDR3 sequence: CASSPRLGGGPDEQFF. The CDR3 DNA sequence: TGTGCCAGCAGTCCACGTCTCGGGGGGGGGCCCGATGAGCAGTTCTTC.

This chain joins TRBV3-1 and TRBJ2-7, with unresolved D. The germline CDR1 and CDR2 sequences are LGHDT and YNNKEL (reference sequence). V lost 1 base and J 2 bases, leaving 6 bases between the germline ends. The CDR3 has 13 residues. CDR3 sequence: CASSQALTYEQYF. DNA for the CDR3: TGTGCCAGCAGCCAAGCCCTGACCTACGAGCAGTACTTC.

The gene calls are TRBV29-1 and TRBJ2-6; no clear D. The V end was cut by 6 bases, the J end by 5 bases, with 8 bases between. In germline, CDR1 is SQVTM, CDR2 ANQGSEA. This CDR3 is 12 amino acids long. The CDR3 sequence is CSVLGRANVLTF. In nucleotides, the CDR3 is TGCAGCGTCTTGGGGAGGGCCAACGTCCTGACTTTC.

V and J are TRBV7-3 and TRBJ2-7; no clear D gene. V was clipped by 2 bases and J by 7 bases, with 12 bases between them. The germline V gene has CDR1 SGHTA and CDR2 FQGTGA. The CDR3 spans 13 residues. DNA for the CDR3: TGTGCCAGCAGCTTAGTCGGGTCTGCTGAGCAGTACTTC. This codes for CASSLVGSAEQYF.

This clonotype was observed a few times. The chain has TRBV28 and TRBJ2-7; 10 bases agree with TRBD2. V was pared by 1 base and J by 0 bases, with 6 bases of the junction left unmatched. The CDR3 length is 17 residues. CDR1 and CDR2 from the germline V gene are MDHEN and SYDVKM. CDR3 nucleotides: TGTGCCAGCAGTTTATCCCCCCTAGCGGGGGTCTCCTACGAGCAGTACGTC. Translated, it gives CASSLSPLAGVSYEQYV.

V usage is TRBV6-5 and J usage is TRBJ2-3; possibly TRBD2 for D (6 bases). This CDR3 contains 15 residues. Germline V CDR1 and CDR2: MNHEY, SVGAGI. Trimming cost V 2 bases and J 4 bases, with 13 bases left between them. The CDR3 sequence: CASSYAGRRADTQYF. The CDR3 nucleotides read TGTGCCAGCAGTTACGCAGGCCGGAGGGCAGATACGCAGTATTTT.

The rearrangement links TRBV28 to TRBJ1-2, with a possible D match to TRBD1 (5 bases). The CDR3 has 13 amino acids. V lost 6 bases to trimming and J lost 6 bases, with 14 bases between them. In germline, CDR1 is MDHEN, CDR2 SYDVKM. The CDR3 DNA follows: TGTGCCAGCAGAACAACCTCCAGGGATGGCTACACCTTC. It specifies CASRTTSRDGYTF.

This clonotype was seen many times. The V and J genes are TRBV2 and TRBJ1-1; D not resolved. V dropped 4 bases and J dropped 5 bases, with 5 bases sitting between them. The germline V gene encodes CDR1 SNHLY and CDR2 FYNNEI. This CDR3 is 11 amino acids long. The CDR3 spells CASSVGTEAFF. CDR3 nucleotide sequence: TGTGCCAGCAGTGTTGGGACTGAAGCTTTCTTT.

This chain connects TRBV5-1 to TRBJ1-4; D is ambiguous. Trimming took off 0 bases at V and 4 bases at J, with 7 bases between the two ends. CDR1 and CDR2 from the germline V gene are SGHRS and YFSETQ. The CDR3 runs 14 residues. The CDR3 DNA reads TGCGCCAGCAGCTTGGACGCCCGTAATGAAAAACTGTTTTTT. Translated: CASSLDARNEKLFF.

The chain uses TRBV19 and TRBJ1-1; D is unresolved. V dropped 7 bases and J dropped 6 bases, with 15 bases sitting between them. CDR3 length: 13 residues. CDR1 and CDR2 from the germline V gene are LNHDA and SQIVND (reference sequence). DNA for the CDR3: TGTGCCAGTACCCCGCGACCCCAGGCTGAAGCTTTCTTT. Its protein product is CASTPRPQAEAFF.

This clonotype was counted a few times. The chain joins TRBV29-1 to TRBJ2-7, with 9 bases lining up with TRBD1. The trim removed 4 bases at V and 0 bases at J, leaving 4 bases unmatched. This CDR3 contains 14 residues. In germline, CDR1 is SQVTM, CDR2 ANQGSEA. In nucleotides, the CDR3 is TGCAGCGTTGCCCGGGACAGGGCCTCCTACGAGCAGTACTTC. It is translated as CSVARDRASYEQYF.

The V gene is TRBV4-3, the J gene TRBJ2-5; D uncertain. The CDR3 loop spans 13 amino acids. CDR1 is LGHNA and CDR2 is YSLEER in the germline V gene. V lost 0 bases and J 12 bases, leaving 14 bases between the germline ends. CDR3 DNA: TGCGCCAGCAGCCAAGATCTGGAATGGCCGAAGTACTTC. Amino acids: CASSQDLEWPKYF.

The V and J genes are TRBV4-2 and TRBJ2-4; no clear D. V lost 1 base to trimming and J lost 0 bases, with 10 bases between them. CDR1 LGHNA and CDR2 YNFKEQ come from the germline V gene. The CDR3 sequence is 16 residues long. DNA of the CDR3: TGTGCCAGCAGCCAAGTTTCGGACCTAGCCAAAAACATTCAGTACTTC. Residues: CASSQVSDLAKNIQYF.